Presented here are 7 T cell receptor beta chains from one specimen sequenced in a study of T cell clonality in common variable immunodeficiency. TCRdb's copy holds only in-frame clones and misses some; the assay was immunoSEQ multiplex PCR. The sample was found to contain 40,000 to 60,000 clones, and every one recurs. The source material was peripheral blood mononuclear cells. The receptors shown here come from a person between 18 and 70 years old in good health.

This clone was recorded at least ten times. The CDR3 is cut off 3 residues early in the read; its end comes from the germline J gene. The chain links TRBV19 to TRBJ2-3; TRBD2 aligns across 9 bases. V lost 7 bases, J lost 8 bases, and 10 bases stayed unmatched. The germline V gene has CDR1 LNHDA and CDR2 SQIVND (reference sequence). This CDR3 has 14 amino acids. The CDR3 sequence is CASTSSGEEGTQYF. Partial CDR3 DNA: TGTGCCAGTACCTCTAGCGGGGAAGAAGGTACG.

In its sample, this clone was seen many times. The CDR3 sequence is CASSPLERQETQYF. The sequenced CDR3 bases are TGCGCCAGCAGCCCTCTAGAGCGGCAAGAGACG. The V call is TRBV5-1, the J call TRBJ2-3; D may be TRBD2 (5 bases). Coverage ceases 3 residues before the CDR3 finishes, and the germline J gene fills in the end. CDR3 length: 14 residues. Per germline, CDR1 SGHRS and CDR2 YFSETQ.

This clone was seen at least ten times. With the read ending 3 residues before the CDR3 end, the germline J gene is used to fill in that end. This rearrangement joins TRBV13 to TRBJ2-7, with D possibly being TRBD2 (7 bases). The length of the CDR3 is 14 residues. Germline V gene sequence: CDR1 PRHDT, CDR2 FYEKMQ (reference sequence). Trimming removed 5 bases at V and 2 bases at J, with 13 bases between. This CDR3 is CASSRGAAPYEQYF. CDR3 DNA (partial): TGTGCCAGCAGCCGGGGGGCCGCCCCCTACGAG.

This clone was recorded at least ten times. Coverage ceases 3 residues before the CDR3 finishes, and the germline J gene fills in the end. V usage is TRBV18 and J usage is TRBJ2-7; TRBD1 matches 10 bases. Trimming took 1 base from V and 2 from J; bases not matched to a gene: 8. This CDR3 spans 17 amino acids. Germline CDR1 reads KGHSH; CDR2 reads LQKENI. CDR3 sequence: CASSPLPRGTGAYEQYF. Incomplete CDR3 DNA: TGTGCCAGCTCACCACTCCCCAGGGGGACAGGGGCCTACGAG.

This clone was picked up many times. CDR3 bases read: TGTGCCAGCAGCGAGGTCGCAGATACG. Translation: CASSEVADT. From start to end, the CDR3 is CASSEVADTQYF. The chain employs TRBV9 and TRBJ2-3; D is unresolved. The read stops 3 residues short of the end of the CDR3; the missing end is completed from the germline J gene. The V gene lost 3 bases and the J gene lost 4 bases, with 6 bases spanning the gap. Germline values: CDR1 SGDLS, CDR2 YYNGEE. This CDR3 has 12 residues.

This clone was recorded many times. The CDR3 extends 3 residues past the end of the read, so its final part is completed from the germline J gene. V gene TRBV10-3 combines with J gene TRBJ2-1; D remains ambiguous. This CDR3 contains 14 residues. Trimming shortened V by 0 bases and J by 8 bases, and 11 bases separated the two germline ends. In germline, CDR1 is ENHRY, CDR2 SYGVKD. CDR3 residues: CAISESAPVYEQFF. The CDR3 DNA, read in part, is TGTGCCATCAGTGAGTCCGCCCCGGTTTATGAG.

This clone was picked up a small number of times. The read ends 3 residues early relative to the CDR3; the germline J gene fills the gap. This chain joins TRBV10-2 and TRBJ1-2; 7 bases are shared with TRBD1. The V gene's germline CDR1 is WSHSY and CDR2 SAAADI. The CDR3 has 13 residues. The J segment lost 1 base and the V segment lost 8 bases, leaving 4 bases of the junction unmatched. The CDR3 loop reads CASAGTVNYGYTF. The sequenced CDR3 bases are TGCGCCAGCGCCGGGACAGTTAACTATGGC.